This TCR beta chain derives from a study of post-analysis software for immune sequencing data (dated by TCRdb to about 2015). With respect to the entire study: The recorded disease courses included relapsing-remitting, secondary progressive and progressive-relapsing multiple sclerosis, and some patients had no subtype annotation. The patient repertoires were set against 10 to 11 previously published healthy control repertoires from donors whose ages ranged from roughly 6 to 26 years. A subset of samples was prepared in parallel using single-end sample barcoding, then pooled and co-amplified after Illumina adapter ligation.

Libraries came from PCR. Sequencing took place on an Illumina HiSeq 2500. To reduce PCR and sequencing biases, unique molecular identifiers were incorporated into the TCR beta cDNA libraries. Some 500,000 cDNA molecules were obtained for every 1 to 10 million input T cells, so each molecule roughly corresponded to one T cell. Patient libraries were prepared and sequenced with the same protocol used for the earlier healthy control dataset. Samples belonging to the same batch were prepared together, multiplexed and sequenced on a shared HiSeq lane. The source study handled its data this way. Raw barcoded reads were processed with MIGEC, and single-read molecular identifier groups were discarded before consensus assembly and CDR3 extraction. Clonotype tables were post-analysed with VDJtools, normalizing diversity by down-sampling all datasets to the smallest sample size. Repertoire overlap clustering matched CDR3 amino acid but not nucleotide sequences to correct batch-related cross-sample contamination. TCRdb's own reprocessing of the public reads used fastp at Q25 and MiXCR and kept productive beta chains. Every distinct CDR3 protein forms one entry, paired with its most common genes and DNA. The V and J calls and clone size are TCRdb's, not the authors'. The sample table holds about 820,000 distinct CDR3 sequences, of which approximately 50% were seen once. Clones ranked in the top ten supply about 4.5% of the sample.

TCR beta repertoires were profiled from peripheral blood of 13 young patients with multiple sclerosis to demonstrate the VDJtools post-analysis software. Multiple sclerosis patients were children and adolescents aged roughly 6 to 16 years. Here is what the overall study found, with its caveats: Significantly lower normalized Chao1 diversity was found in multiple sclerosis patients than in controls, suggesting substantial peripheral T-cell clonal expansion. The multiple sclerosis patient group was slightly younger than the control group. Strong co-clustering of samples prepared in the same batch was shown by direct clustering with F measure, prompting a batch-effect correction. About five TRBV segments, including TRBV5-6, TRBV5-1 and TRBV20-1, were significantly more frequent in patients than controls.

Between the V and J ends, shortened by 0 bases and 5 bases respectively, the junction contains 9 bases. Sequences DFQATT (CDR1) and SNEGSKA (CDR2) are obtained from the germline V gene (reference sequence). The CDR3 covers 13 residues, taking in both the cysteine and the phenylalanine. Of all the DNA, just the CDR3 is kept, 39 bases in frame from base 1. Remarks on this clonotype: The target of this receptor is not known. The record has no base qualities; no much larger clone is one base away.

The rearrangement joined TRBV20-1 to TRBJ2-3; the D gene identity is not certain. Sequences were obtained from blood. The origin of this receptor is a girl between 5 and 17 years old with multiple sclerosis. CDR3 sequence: CSARDYQRDTQYF. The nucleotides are TGCAGTGCTAGAGACTACCAACGAGATACGCAGTATTTT.